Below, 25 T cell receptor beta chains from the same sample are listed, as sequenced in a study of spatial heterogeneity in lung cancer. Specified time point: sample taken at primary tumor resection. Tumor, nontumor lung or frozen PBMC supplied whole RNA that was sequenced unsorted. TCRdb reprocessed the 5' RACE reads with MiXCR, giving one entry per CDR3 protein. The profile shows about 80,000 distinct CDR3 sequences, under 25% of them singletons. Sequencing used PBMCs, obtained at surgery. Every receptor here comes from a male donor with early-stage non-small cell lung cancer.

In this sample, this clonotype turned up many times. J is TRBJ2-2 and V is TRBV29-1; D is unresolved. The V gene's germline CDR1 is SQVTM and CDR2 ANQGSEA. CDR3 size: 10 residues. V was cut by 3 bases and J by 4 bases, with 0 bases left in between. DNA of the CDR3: TGCAGCGTTGACACCGGGGAGCTGTTTTTT. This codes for CSVDTGELFF.

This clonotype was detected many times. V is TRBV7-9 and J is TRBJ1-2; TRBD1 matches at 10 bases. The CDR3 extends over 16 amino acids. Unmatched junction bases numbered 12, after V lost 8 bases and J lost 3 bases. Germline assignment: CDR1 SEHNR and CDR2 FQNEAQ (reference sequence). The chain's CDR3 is CASDGTGDTEDYGYTF. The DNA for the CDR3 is TGTGCCAGCGACGGGACAGGGGATACCGAGGACTATGGCTACACCTTC.

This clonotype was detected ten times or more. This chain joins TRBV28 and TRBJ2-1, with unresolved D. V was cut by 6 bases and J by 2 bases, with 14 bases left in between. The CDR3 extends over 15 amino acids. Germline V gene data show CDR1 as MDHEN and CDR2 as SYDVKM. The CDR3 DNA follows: TGTGCCAGCAGCCTCGCGTCAGTCCCCTACAATGAGCAGTTCTTC. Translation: CASSLASVPYNEQFF.

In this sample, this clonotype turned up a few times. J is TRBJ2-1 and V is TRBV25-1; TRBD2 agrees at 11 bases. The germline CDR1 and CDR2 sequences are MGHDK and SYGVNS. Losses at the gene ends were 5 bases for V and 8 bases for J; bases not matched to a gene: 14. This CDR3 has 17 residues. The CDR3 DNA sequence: TGTGCCAGCAGTCGTGACGTTCTAGCGGGGGGAGCCTATGAGCAGTTCTTC. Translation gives CASSRDVLAGGAYEQFF.

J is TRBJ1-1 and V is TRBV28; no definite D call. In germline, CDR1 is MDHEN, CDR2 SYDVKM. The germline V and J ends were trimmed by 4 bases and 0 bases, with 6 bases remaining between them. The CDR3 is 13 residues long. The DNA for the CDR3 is TGTGCCAGCAGTTCCGGGATGAACACTGAAGCTTTCTTT. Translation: CASSSGMNTEAFF.

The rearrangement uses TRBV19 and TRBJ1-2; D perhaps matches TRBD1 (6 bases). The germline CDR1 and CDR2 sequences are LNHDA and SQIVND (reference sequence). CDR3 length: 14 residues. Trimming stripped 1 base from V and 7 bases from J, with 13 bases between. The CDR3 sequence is CASSIGDKSTGYTF. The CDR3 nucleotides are TGTGCCAGTAGTATAGGGGACAAATCGACTGGCTACACCTTC. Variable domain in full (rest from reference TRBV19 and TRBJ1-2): DGGITQSPKYLFRKEGQNVTLSCEQNLNHDAMYWYRQDPGQGLRLIYYSQIVNDFQKGDIAEGYSVSREKKESFPLTVTSAQKNPTAFYLCASSIGDKSTGYTFGSGTRLTVV.

CDR3 residues: CASSRTGIVYGYTF. For the CDR3, the DNA is TGTGCCAGCAGCCGGACAGGGATAGTTTATGGCTACACCTTC. The V call is TRBV7-9, the J call TRBJ1-2; 8 nucleotides align to TRBD1. The length of the CDR3 is 14 residues. Per the germline V gene, CDR1 is SEHNR and CDR2 is FQNEAQ (reference sequence). V shed 5 bases and J 5 bases; nucleotides not matched to a gene: 7. The whole variable domain, filled in from reference TRBV7-9 and TRBJ1-2, reads DTGVSQNPRHKITKRGQNVTFRCDPISEHNRLYWYRQTLGQGPEFLTYFQNEAQLEKSRLLSDRFSAERPKGSFSTLEIQRTEQGDSAMYLCASSRTGIVYGYTFGSGTRLTVV.

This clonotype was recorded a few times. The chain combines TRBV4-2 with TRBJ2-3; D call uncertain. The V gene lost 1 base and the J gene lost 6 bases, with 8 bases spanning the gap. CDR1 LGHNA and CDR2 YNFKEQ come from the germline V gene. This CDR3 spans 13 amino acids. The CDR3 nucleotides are TGTGCCAGCAGCCAAGCGGGTCATGATACGCAGTATTTT. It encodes CASSQAGHDTQYF.

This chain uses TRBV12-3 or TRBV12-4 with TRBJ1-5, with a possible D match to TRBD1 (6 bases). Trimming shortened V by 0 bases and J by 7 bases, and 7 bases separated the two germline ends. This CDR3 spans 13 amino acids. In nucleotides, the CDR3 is TGTGCCAGCAGTTTAGCCACAGGGCAGCCCCAGCATTTT. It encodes CASSLATGQPQHF.

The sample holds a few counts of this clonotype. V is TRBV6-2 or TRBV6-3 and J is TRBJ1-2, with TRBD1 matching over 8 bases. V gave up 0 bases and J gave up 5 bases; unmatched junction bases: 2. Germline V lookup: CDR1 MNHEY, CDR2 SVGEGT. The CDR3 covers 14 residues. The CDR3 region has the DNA TGTGCCAGCAGTTACTCGGGACAGGAGTATGGCTACACCTTC. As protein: CASSYSGQEYGYTF.

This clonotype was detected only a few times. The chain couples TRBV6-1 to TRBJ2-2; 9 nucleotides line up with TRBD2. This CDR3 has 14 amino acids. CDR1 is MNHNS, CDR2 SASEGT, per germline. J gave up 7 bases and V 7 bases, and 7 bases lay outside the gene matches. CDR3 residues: CASTRLAEDGELFF. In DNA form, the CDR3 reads TGTGCCAGCACCCGACTAGCGGAAGACGGGGAGCTGTTTTTT.

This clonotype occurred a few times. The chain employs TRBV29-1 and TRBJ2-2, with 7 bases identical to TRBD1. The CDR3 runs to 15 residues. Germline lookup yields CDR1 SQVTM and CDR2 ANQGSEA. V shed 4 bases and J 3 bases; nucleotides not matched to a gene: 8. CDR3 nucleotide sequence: TGCAGCGTTGTTCGACAGGGATACGACACCGGGGAGCTGTTTTTT. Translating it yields CSVVRQGYDTGELFF.

In DNA, the CDR3 is TGTGCCAGCAGCCATCCTACTAGCGGGGGCAACAATGAGCAGTTCTTC. This translates into CASSHPTSGGNNEQFF. The chain recombines TRBV9 with TRBJ2-1, with TRBD2 matching over 11 bases. Trimming removed 4 bases from V and 5 bases from J; junction bases left unmatched: 8. The length of the CDR3 is 16 residues. The germline gives CDR1 SGDLS, CDR2 YYNGEE. Variable domain in full (rest from reference TRBV9 and TRBJ2-1): DSGVTQTPKHLITATGQRVTLRCSPRSGDLSVYWYQQSLDQGLQFLIQYYNGEERAKGNILERFSAQQFPDLHSELNLSSLELGDSALYFCASSHPTSGGNNEQFFGPGTRLTVL.

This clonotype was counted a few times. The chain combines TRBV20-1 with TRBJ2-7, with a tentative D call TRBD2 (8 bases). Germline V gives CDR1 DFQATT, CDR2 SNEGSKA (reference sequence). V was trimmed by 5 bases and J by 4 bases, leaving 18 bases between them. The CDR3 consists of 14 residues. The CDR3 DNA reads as TGCAGTGCTGAGGGGGTAGCGGGACAGTACGAGCAGTACTTC. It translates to CSAEGVAGQYEQYF.

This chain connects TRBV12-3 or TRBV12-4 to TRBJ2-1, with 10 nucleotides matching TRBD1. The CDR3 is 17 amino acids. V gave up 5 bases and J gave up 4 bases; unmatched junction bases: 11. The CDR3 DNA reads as TGTGCCAGCAGTCCCCTTCCGGGACAGGGGATATACAATGAGCAGTTCTTC. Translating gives CASSPLPGQGIYNEQFF.

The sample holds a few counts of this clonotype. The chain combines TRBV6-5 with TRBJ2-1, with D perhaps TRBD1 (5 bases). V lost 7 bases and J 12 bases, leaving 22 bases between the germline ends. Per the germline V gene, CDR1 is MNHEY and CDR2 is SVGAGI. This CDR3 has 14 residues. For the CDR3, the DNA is TGTGCCAGCACTGTACGGCAGGGTCTCCTTGTGCAGTTCTTC. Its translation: CASTVRQGLLVQFF.

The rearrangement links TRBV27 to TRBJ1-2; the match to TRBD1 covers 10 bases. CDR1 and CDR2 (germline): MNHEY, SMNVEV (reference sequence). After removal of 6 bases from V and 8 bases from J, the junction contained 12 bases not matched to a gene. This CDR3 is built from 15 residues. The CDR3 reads CASRRTGTGARGYTF. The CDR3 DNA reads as TGTGCCAGCAGGAGGACCGGGACAGGGGCTCGGGGCTACACCTTC.

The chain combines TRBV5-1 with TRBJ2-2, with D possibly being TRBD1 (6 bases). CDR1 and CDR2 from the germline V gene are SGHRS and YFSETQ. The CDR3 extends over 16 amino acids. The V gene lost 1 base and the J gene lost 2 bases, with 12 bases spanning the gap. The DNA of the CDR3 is TGCGCCAGCAGCTTGACCGGACAGCCAAACACCGGGGAGCTGTTTTTT. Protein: CASSLTGQPNTGELFF.

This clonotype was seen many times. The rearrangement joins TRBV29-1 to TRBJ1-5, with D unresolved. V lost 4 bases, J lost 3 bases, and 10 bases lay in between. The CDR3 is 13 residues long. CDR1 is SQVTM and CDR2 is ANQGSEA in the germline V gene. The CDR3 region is CSVGGSVNQPQHF. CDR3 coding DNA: TGCAGCGTTGGAGGGTCAGTCAATCAGCCCCAGCATTTT.

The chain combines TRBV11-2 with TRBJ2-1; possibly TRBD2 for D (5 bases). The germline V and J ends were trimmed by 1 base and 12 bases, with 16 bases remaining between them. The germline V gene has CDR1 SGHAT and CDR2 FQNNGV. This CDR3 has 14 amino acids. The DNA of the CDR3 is TGTGCCAGCAGCTTAGTATTAGGCGGAGGTGGGCAGTTCTTC. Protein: CASSLVLGGGGQFF.

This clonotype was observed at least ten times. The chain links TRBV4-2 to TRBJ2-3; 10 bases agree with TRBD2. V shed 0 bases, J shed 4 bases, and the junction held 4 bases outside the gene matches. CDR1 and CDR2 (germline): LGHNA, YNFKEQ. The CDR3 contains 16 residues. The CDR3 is CASSQDRSGGADTQYF. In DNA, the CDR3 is TGTGCCAGCAGCCAAGATCGCAGCGGGGGGGCAGATACGCAGTATTTT.

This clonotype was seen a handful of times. For the CDR3, the DNA is TGTGCCAGCAGCAATTTGAGCGATGGCACAGATACGCAGTATTTT. Residues: CASSNLSDGTDTQYF. V usage is TRBV21-1 and J usage is TRBJ2-3. TRBV21-1 is classified as a pseudogene. CDR3 size: 15 residues.

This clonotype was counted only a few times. The CDR3 reads CASSFFPGGSNNEQFF. CDR3 in DNA: TGTGCCAGCAGTTTTTTCCCCGGAGGGAGCAACAATGAGCAGTTCTTC. The chain recombines TRBV27 with TRBJ2-1, with a tentative D call TRBD2 (6 bases). The CDR3 has 16 residues. Germline V gene data show CDR1 as MNHEY and CDR2 as SMNVEV (reference sequence). The V gene lost 3 bases and the J gene lost 5 bases, with 17 bases spanning the gap.

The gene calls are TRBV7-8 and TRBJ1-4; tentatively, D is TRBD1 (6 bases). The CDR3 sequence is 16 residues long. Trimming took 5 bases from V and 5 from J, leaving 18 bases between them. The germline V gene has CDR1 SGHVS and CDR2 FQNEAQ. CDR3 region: CASSPPEGGPNEKLFF. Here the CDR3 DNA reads TGTGCCAGCAGCCCTCCGGAAGGGGGGCCAAATGAAAAACTGTTTTTT.

CDR3 in DNA: TGCAGTGTAGAGGAACGGCAGGCCCTATATGGCTACACCTTC. It translates to CSVEERQALYGYTF. The rearrangement joins TRBV20-1 to TRBJ1-2; D call uncertain. Germline loops: CDR1 DFQATT, CDR2 SNEGSKA (reference sequence). The ends were cut back, 7 bases at V and 5 bases at J, with 20 bases in the middle. This CDR3 is 14 amino acids long.